The next 7 T cell receptor beta chains were all read from a single sample in a study of T cell repertoires in cytomegalovirus infection. TCRdb independently ran MiXCR on the reads; one entry per CDR3 protein. Of roughly 920,000 distinct CDR3 sequences listed, about a third are singletons. The antigens of these receptors remain unknown. Material: cultured CD8+ T cells from PBMCs, obtained from culture after CMV antigen stimulation. These TCRs come from a human donor in good health (CMV status not recorded). Some clones in this sample may be carry-over from other donors' samples.

V gene TRBV2 combines with J gene TRBJ2-2; 9 bases map to TRBD1. V shed 7 bases, J shed 6 bases, and the junction held 6 bases outside the gene matches. The germline CDR1 and CDR2 sequences are SNHLY and FYNNEI. CDR3 size: 14 residues. As DNA, the CDR3 is TGTGCCAGCATCAGGAGACAGGGGGCCGGGGAGCTGTTTTTT. Residues: CASIRRQGAGELFF. The variable domain in full, completed from reference TRBV2 and TRBJ2-2, reads EPEVTQTPSHQVTQMGQEVILRCVPISNHLYFYWYRQILGQKVEFLVSFYNNEISEKSEIFDDQFSVERPDGSNFTLKIRSTKLEDSAMYFCASIRRQGAGELFFGEGSRLTVL.

This clonotype has only a few counts. The V call is TRBV7-9, the J call TRBJ2-7; D might be TRBD1 (6 bases). The germline V and J ends were trimmed by 3 bases and 5 bases, with 14 bases remaining between them. The CDR3 sequence is 14 residues long. Germline values: CDR1 SEHNR, CDR2 FQNEAQ (reference sequence). This chain's CDR3 is CASSLGRGQDEQYF. In nucleotides, the CDR3 is TGTGCCAGCAGCTTGGGCAGGGGCCAGGACGAGCAGTACTTC.

The CDR3 DNA is TGCGCCAGCAGCGGGGGACAGGGAACCACTGAAGCTTTCTTT. Translating it yields CASSGGQGTTEAFF. The chain couples TRBV5-1 to TRBJ1-1; 9 bases fit TRBD1. Looked up from germline, CDR1 is SGHRS and CDR2 is YFSETQ. The CDR3 is made up of 14 amino acids. The trim removed 4 bases at V and 4 bases at J, leaving 5 bases unmatched.

For this clonotype: A much larger clone lies a single base off, so this may be a read error. The chain joins TRBV7-2 to TRBJ2-1; 10 nucleotides line up with TRBD2. There are 16 residues in the CDR3. Trimming took 5 bases from V and 10 from J; bases not matched to a gene: 14. Germline V CDR1 and CDR2: SGHTA, FQGNSA. The CDR3 nucleotides are TGTGCCAGCAGCCTCCATGGGCTAGCGGGGGAAGAGGAGCAGTTCTTC. It is translated as CASSLHGLAGEEEQFF.

The chain recombines TRBV11-2 with TRBJ1-3; 11 bases match TRBD1. The CDR3 extends over 15 amino acids. Germline V gives CDR1 SGHAT, CDR2 FQNNGV. V lost 5 bases and J lost 8; bases outside the gene matches: 8. CDR3 loop: CASSLGQGASDTIYF. In DNA, the CDR3 is TGTGCCAGCAGCCTCGGACAGGGGGCGTCGGACACCATATATTTT.

The V gene is TRBV18, the J gene TRBJ2-1; TRBD2 agrees at 8 bases. The CDR3 loop spans 16 amino acids. Germline assignment: CDR1 KGHSH and CDR2 LQKENI. Germline trimming cut 3 bases from V and 3 bases from J; bases unmatched to any gene: 7. The CDR3: CASSPGLDRFYNEQFF. For the CDR3, the DNA is TGTGCCAGCTCACCGGGACTAGACCGGTTCTACAATGAGCAGTTCTTC.

V and J are TRBV19 and TRBJ2-1, with no clear D. From germline, CDR1 is LNHDA and CDR2 SQIVND (reference sequence). There are 13 residues in the CDR3. Trimming stripped 10 bases from V and 7 bases from J, with 17 bases between. The CDR3 DNA is TGTGCCACCAGGACGGCGATTCCGAATGAGCAGTTCTTC. Translating gives CATRTAIPNEQFF.